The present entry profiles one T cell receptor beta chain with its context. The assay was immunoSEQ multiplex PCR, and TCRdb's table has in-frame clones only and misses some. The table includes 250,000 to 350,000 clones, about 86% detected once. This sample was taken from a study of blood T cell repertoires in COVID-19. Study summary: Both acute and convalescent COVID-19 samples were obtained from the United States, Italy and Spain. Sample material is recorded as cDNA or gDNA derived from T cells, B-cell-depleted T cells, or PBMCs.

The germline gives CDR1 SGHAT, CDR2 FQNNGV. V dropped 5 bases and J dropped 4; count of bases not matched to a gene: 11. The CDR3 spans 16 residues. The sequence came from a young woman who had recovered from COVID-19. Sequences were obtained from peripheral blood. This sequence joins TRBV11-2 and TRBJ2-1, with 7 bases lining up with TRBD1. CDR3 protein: CASSPPGTVGYNEQFF. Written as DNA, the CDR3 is TGTGCCAGCAGCCCTCCCGGGACAGTGGGTTACAATGAGCAGTTCTTC.